The TCR beta chain under discussion was sequenced for a study of blood T cell repertoires in COVID-19. Background on the study: PBMCs, B-cell-depleted T cells, or T cells were the source of the cDNA or gDNA that made up the material.

Only in-frame clones appear in the TCRdb table, and some are missing; sequencing was by immunoSEQ multiplex PCR. The sample shows fewer than 250,000 clones, 80% to 90% of them seen only once. Trimming at V came to 2 bases and at J to 3 bases, leaving 4 bases not matched to a gene. The CDR3 runs to 15 residues. From germline, CDR1 is SGHKS and CDR2 YYEKEE (reference sequence). The sequencing sample was made of peripheral blood. This clonotype was obtained from a man between 40 and 49 years old with acute or convalescent COVID-19. V usage is TRBV5-5 and J usage is TRBJ2-3; 9 bases line up with TRBD1. CDR3 coding DNA: TGTGCCAGCAGCTTCCGGGACAGGGCAACAGATACGCAGTATTTT. This translates into CASSFRDRATDTQYF.